The next 18 T cell receptor beta chains were all read from a single sample in a study of response to subunit inactivated influenza vaccine. TCRdb redid the calling of the RT-PCR reads with MiXCR, one entry per CDR3 protein. The sample has about 800,000 distinct CDR3 sequences, 21% seen once. Sequenced here: PBMCs from blood, sampled approximately 5 days after vaccination. Receptor source: a man aged 45-65 years who received an inactivated influenza vaccine.

For this clonotype: A much larger clone differs by one base, so this may be a read error. V is TRBV9 and J is TRBJ2-1; D possibly corresponds to TRBD2 (5 bases). The CDR3 loop spans 15 amino acids. Germline V gene data show CDR1 as SGDLS and CDR2 as YYNGEE. V was trimmed by 1 base and J by 3 bases, leaving 11 bases between them. For the CDR3, the DNA is TGTGCCAGCAGCGTAAGCGGTGCCTACTACAATGAGCAGTTCTTC. Its protein product is CASSVSGAYYNEQFF.

This clonotype was seen only a few times. The chain combines TRBV7-9 with TRBJ2-3; 11 nucleotides line up with TRBD2. V lost 5 bases, J lost 7 bases, and 5 bases stayed unmatched. The CDR3 sequence is 14 residues long. Germline values: CDR1 SEHNR, CDR2 FQNEAQ (reference sequence). DNA for the CDR3: TGTGCCAGCAGCCCTGGACTAGCGGGCTATACGCAGTATTTT. Amino acid sequence: CASSPGLAGYTQYF.

This clonotype was seen only a few times. The rearrangement uses TRBV5-1 and TRBJ2-2, with D tentatively TRBD1 (6 bases). V was trimmed by 1 base and J by 1 base, leaving 11 bases between them. Germline V gene sequence: CDR1 SGHRS, CDR2 YFSETQ. CDR3 length: 16 amino acids. CDR3 sequence reads: CASSLLGALNTGELFF. CDR3 nucleotides: TGCGCCAGCAGCTTGTTGGGGGCGCTGAACACCGGGGAGCTGTTTTTT.

This clonotype was seen at least ten times. V gene TRBV29-1 combines with J gene TRBJ2-2, with 11 bases matching TRBD1. Trimming at V came to 4 bases and at J to 7 bases, leaving 8 bases not matched to a gene. The germline V gene encodes CDR1 SQVTM and CDR2 ANQGSEA. CDR3 length: 15 residues. The CDR3, as DNA: TGCAGCGTTGTCCCGGACAGGGGGCTTATCGGGGAGCTGTTTTTT. It codes for CSVVPDRGLIGELFF.

This rearrangement joins TRBV20-1 to TRBJ2-1, with 8 bases lining up with TRBD2. This CDR3 has 16 residues. The germline V gene encodes CDR1 DFQATT and CDR2 SNEGSKA (reference sequence). J gave up 2 bases and V 0 bases, and 6 bases lay outside the gene matches. The CDR3 sequence is CSARDLLAAPYNEQFF. CDR3 DNA: TGCAGTGCTAGAGATCTACTAGCGGCACCCTACAATGAGCAGTTCTTC.

The chain couples TRBV2 to TRBJ2-3; D is undetermined. Germline V lookup: CDR1 SNHLY, CDR2 FYNNEI. V was clipped by 6 bases and J by 8 bases, with 9 bases between them. The CDR3 is 11 amino acids. CDR3 sequence reads: CASRERSTQYF. The CDR3 nucleotides are TGTGCCAGCAGGGAACGGTCTACGCAGTATTTT.

The table lists this clonotype with a few counts. The rearrangement uses TRBV10-2 and TRBJ2-1, with D maybe TRBD2 (5 bases). The germline V gene encodes CDR1 WSHSY and CDR2 SAAADI. Trimming left V 2 bases short and J 6 bases short, with 8 bases between. The CDR3 is made up of 13 amino acids. For the CDR3, the DNA is TGCGCCAGCAGTGAGACACGGGGCAATGAGCAGTTCTTC. This sequence encodes CASSETRGNEQFF.

The sample holds a few counts of this clonotype. V is TRBV11-2 and J is TRBJ2-2; 8 positions match TRBD1. This CDR3 comprises 16 residues. V lost 0 bases, J lost 7 bases, and 7 bases stayed unmatched. Germline loops: CDR1 SGHAT, CDR2 FQNNGV. The CDR3 DNA sequence: TGTGCCAGCAGCTTAGATCTCGCAGGGGGCGGCGGGGAGCTGTTTTTT. Its protein product is CASSLDLAGGGGELFF.

The chain combines TRBV4-1 with TRBJ1-6, with unresolved D. Germline V gives CDR1 MGHRA, CDR2 YSYEKL. Between the trimmed V and J ends, which lost 4 bases and 0 bases, there was a span of 10 bases. The CDR3 totals 16 residues. The CDR3 region is CASSPAEGSYNSPLHF. CDR3 sequence (DNA): TGCGCCAGCAGCCCAGCCGAGGGCTCCTATAATTCACCCCTCCACTTT.

The gene calls are TRBV28 and TRBJ2-7; D gene ambiguous. V lost 1 base to trimming and J lost 7 bases, with 8 bases between them. The CDR3 length is 12 residues. From germline, CDR1 is MDHEN and CDR2 SYDVKM. CDR3 DNA: TGTGCCAGCAGTTTATCAGTTCGGGAGCAGTACTTC. Translating gives CASSLSVREQYF.

The chain employs TRBV20-1 and TRBJ2-2; possible D gene TRBD2, 6 bases. Germline V gives CDR1 DFQATT, CDR2 SNEGSKA (reference sequence). Between the trimmed V and J ends, which lost 5 bases and 4 bases, there was a span of 14 bases. There are 14 residues in the CDR3. CDR3 sequence: CSALDPEGTGELFF. CDR3 DNA sequence: TGCAGTGCTCTTGACCCGGAGGGCACCGGGGAGCTGTTTTTT.

V usage is TRBV5-1 and J usage is TRBJ2-5; TRBD1 might be the D (6 bases). Germline CDR1 reads SGHRS; CDR2 reads YFSETQ. This CDR3 is 16 amino acids long. Trimming pared 5 bases from V and 4 bases from J, leaving 21 bases between. The CDR3 protein is CASRTSPTGMSETQYF. CDR3 DNA: TGCGCCAGCAGAACGTCCCCCACAGGGATGTCAGAGACCCAGTACTTC.

The chain is built from TRBV4-1 and TRBJ1-3; unclear D gene. In germline, CDR1 is MGHRA, CDR2 YSYEKL. Trimming stripped 1 base from V and 3 bases from J, with 25 bases between. The CDR3 spans 20 residues. The CDR3 sequence: CASSQARGSTGPRSGNTIYF. Written as DNA, the CDR3 is TGCGCCAGCAGCCAAGCGAGAGGGTCTACGGGCCCTAGAAGTGGAAACACCATATATTTT.

V usage is TRBV5-1 and J usage is TRBJ1-3, with D possibly being TRBD1 (5 bases). Trimming pared 3 bases from V and 0 bases from J, leaving 10 bases between. This CDR3 is 15 amino acids long. From germline, CDR1 is SGHRS and CDR2 YFSETQ. The CDR3 nucleotides read TGCGCCAGCAGCTACGGGGCGAGCTCTGGAAACACCATATATTTT. Its translation is CASSYGASSGNTIYF.

This clonotype has only a few counts. This chain connects TRBV27 to TRBJ2-7; no firm D call. Germline loops: CDR1 MNHEY, CDR2 SMNVEV (reference sequence). The CDR3 spans 15 residues. V was pared by 1 base and J by 2 bases, with 12 bases between. CDR3 DNA sequence: TGTGCCAGCAGTTTATTAAGTGGGAATCCCTACGAGCAGTACTTC. It specifies CASSLLSGNPYEQYF.

The chain combines TRBV5-1 with TRBJ2-3; 11 nucleotides align to TRBD2. The length of the CDR3 is 14 residues. CDR1 SGHRS and CDR2 YFSETQ come from the germline V gene. J was trimmed by 5 bases and V by 6 bases; bases with no gene match: 5. The chain's CDR3 is CASTPLAGEDTQYF. The CDR3 nucleotides are TGCGCCAGCACTCCACTAGCGGGGGAAGATACGCAGTATTTT.

This clonotype was counted between two and nine times. The CDR3 DNA follows: TGTGCCAGCAGACCAGGGAGACTAGCGGGGGGGCTTAGGGACAATGAGCAGTTCTTC. Translated, it gives CASRPGRLAGGLRDNEQFF. The V and J genes are TRBV12-3 or TRBV12-4 and TRBJ2-1, with 14 bases matching TRBD2. The CDR3 totals 19 residues. V shed 6 bases, J shed 5 bases, and the junction held 15 bases outside the gene matches.

The J gene is TRBJ2-1, the V gene TRBV27, with D possibly being TRBD1 (5 bases). V was cut by 5 bases and J by 0 bases, with 14 bases left in between. CDR3 length equals 16 residues. CDR1 MNHEY and CDR2 SMNVEV come from the germline V gene (reference sequence). The CDR3 bases are TGTGCCAGCAGTCCCTCGACAGACCGCTCCTACAATGAGCAGTTCTTC. Translated: CASSPSTDRSYNEQFF.